This T cell receptor (beta chain) originates from a study of blood T cell repertoires in COVID-19. About the research overall: COVID-19 samples from acute and convalescent phases originated in the United States, Italy and Spain. PBMCs, B-cell-depleted T cells, or T cells provided the cDNA or gDNA that made up the material.

In the original workflow: Counts of nucleated cells, estimated from reference gene primer amplification, were obtained. Some clones are missing from TCRdb's copy, which holds only in-frame ones; the method was immunoSEQ multiplex PCR. V and J calls and clone size are as listed in that table; D and trimming were resolved from the DNA. The top ten hold 3% to 4% of the sample, which has about 240,000 clones, around 85% seen once. The CDR3 totals 14 residues. Trimming stripped 2 bases from V and 8 bases from J, with 13 bases between. Germline loops: CDR1 SGHNT, CDR2 YENEEA. This rearrangement joins TRBV11-3 to TRBJ2-1, with D unresolved. The source is a woman aged 40 to 50 with acute COVID-19. What was sequenced was PBMCs or T cells enriched from blood (not recorded which). Here the CDR3 reads CASSLNSLSHEQFF. The CDR3 region has the DNA TGTGCCAGCAGCTTAAATAGTCTTTCCCATGAGCAGTTCTTC.